The 25 T cell receptor beta chains below come from one sample, sequenced in a study of T-cell reconstitution after alpha-beta-depleted transplantation in children. Library preparation (for TCRbeta) was performed with unique molecular identifiers. TCRdb reprocessed the PCR reads with MiXCR, giving one entry per CDR3 protein. The table has 65,000 to 75,000 distinct CDR3 sequences, roughly 4.9% seen once. Sample: PBMCs, mostly from graft donor cells, taken 180 days after TCRalphabeta/CD19-depleted stem cell transplant. The origin of the receptors is a boy under two years old who had a stem cell transplant for acute myeloid leukemia, so the T cells may come from the graft donor.

This clonotype appeared a few times. The CDR3 sequence is CAISGGMRTEQYV. CDR3 DNA sequence: TGTGCCATCAGTGGGGGGATGAGAACCGAGCAGTACGTC. This rearrangement joins TRBV10-3 to TRBJ2-7; D may be TRBD1 or TRBD2 (5 bases each). The CDR3 is 13 residues long. Germline values: CDR1 ENHRY, CDR2 SYGVKD. The V end was cut by 4 bases, the J end by 6 bases, with 13 bases between.

This clonotype showed up many times. The chain couples TRBV7-9 to TRBJ2-2; TRBD2 agrees at 10 bases. CDR3 length: 16 residues. The V and J ends lost 5 bases and 0 bases, in that order; junction bases with no gene match: 3. CDR1 is SEHNR, CDR2 FQNEAQ, per germline (reference sequence). In DNA form, the CDR3 reads TGTGCCAGCAGCCCCGGACTAGCGGCGAACACCGGGGAGCTGTTTTTT. Translating it yields CASSPGLAANTGELFF.

This clonotype has ten or more counts. DNA of the CDR3: TGTGCCAGCTCAACTCTTCCTGGAGAATCCTACGAGCAGTACTTC. Protein product: CASSTLPGESYEQYF. This sequence joins TRBV18 and TRBJ2-7, with D hard to call. Deletions cut 5 bases from V and 1 base from J, with 15 bases between. Germline CDR1 is KGHSH and CDR2 is LQKENI. The CDR3 is 15 residues long.

Many counts were recorded for this clonotype. The V call is TRBV19, the J call TRBJ2-5; D may be TRBD2 (6 bases). With 4 bases removed from V and 9 bases from J, the gap between germline ends came to 12 bases. The CDR3 covers 12 residues. Germline assignment: CDR1 LNHDA and CDR2 SQIVND (reference sequence). The CDR3 region has the DNA TGTGCCAGTAGTACGACACCGGGAGCCCAGTACTTC. Amino acid sequence: CASSTTPGAQYF.

This clonotype was detected many times. The rearrangement joins TRBV28 to TRBJ2-5; D not certain. This CDR3 has 13 residues. CDR1 MDHEN and CDR2 SYDVKM come from the germline V gene. The V gene lost 3 bases and the J gene lost 7 bases, with 12 bases spanning the gap. The chain's CDR3 is CASSFLKVGTQYF. The CDR3 nucleotides read TGTGCCAGCAGTTTTTTGAAGGTTGGGACCCAGTACTTC. Variable domain in full (rest from reference TRBV28 and TRBJ2-5): DVKVTQSSRYLVKRTGEKVFLECVQDMDHENMFWYRQDPGLGLRLIYFSYDVKMKEKGDIPEGYSVSREKKERFSLILESASTNQTSMYLCASSFLKVGTQYFGPGTRLLVL.

This clonotype was counted at least ten times. The J gene is TRBJ2-7, the V gene TRBV5-1, with D tentatively TRBD1 or TRBD2 (5 bases each). The CDR3 runs to 12 residues. Per the germline V gene, CDR1 is SGHRS and CDR2 is YFSETQ. V lost 4 bases to trimming and J lost 6 bases, with 11 bases between them. The CDR3 nucleotides read TGCGCCAGCAGCCTAGGGGAGCTCGAGCAGTACTTC. This gives the protein CASSLGELEQYF.

This clonotype was seen repeatedly, ten times or more. The gene calls are TRBV6-5 and TRBJ2-2; 11 positions agree with TRBD1. Per germline, CDR1 MNHEY and CDR2 SVGAGI. After removal of 6 bases from V and 5 bases from J, the junction contained 8 bases not matched to a gene. The CDR3 runs to 16 residues. The CDR3 DNA is TGTGCCAGCAGGGGGACAGGGGGGGGGCGGACCGGGGAGCTGTTTTTT. This translates into CASRGTGGGRTGELFF.

This clonotype appeared many times. The chain employs TRBV27 and TRBJ1-5; a possible D gene is TRBD1 (6 bases). The CDR3 length is 16 residues. Per the germline V gene, CDR1 is MNHEY and CDR2 is SMNVEV (reference sequence). Trimming took off 2 bases at V and 0 bases at J, with 11 bases between the two ends. Here the CDR3 reads CASSLGGTYSNQPQHF. CDR3 DNA: TGTGCCAGCAGTTTAGGGGGCACGTATAGCAATCAGCCCCAGCATTTT.

In its sample, this clonotype was seen many times. The chain recombines TRBV5-4 with TRBJ2-3; D ambiguous. The ends were cut back, 0 bases at V and 2 bases at J, with 10 bases in the middle. This CDR3 is 15 amino acids long. Germline lookup yields CDR1 SGHNT and CDR2 YYREEE (reference sequence). CDR3 nucleotide sequence: TGTGCCAGCAGCTTGGCCGGTACGATCACAGATACGCAGTATTTT. Its protein product is CASSLAGTITDTQYF.

This clonotype has a count of ten or more. The chain is built from TRBV27 and TRBJ2-6; 7 bases are a match to TRBD1. V was pared by 10 bases and J by 0 bases, with 6 bases of the junction left unmatched. Germline CDR1 is MNHEY and CDR2 is SMNVEV (reference sequence). The CDR3 has 15 amino acids. The DNA for the CDR3 is TGTGCCACCGGACAGGCCGACTCTGGGGCCAACGTCCTGACTTTC. Its translation: CATGQADSGANVLTF.

This clonotype appeared many times. The rearrangement links TRBV6-5 to TRBJ1-2, with 8 bases aligning to TRBD1. This CDR3 contains 15 residues. The germline CDR1 and CDR2 sequences are MNHEY and SVGAGI. V was clipped by 0 bases and J by 4 bases; unmatched bases: 4. Here the CDR3 DNA reads TGTGCCAGCAGTTACTCGACAGGGGTGGGCTATGGCTACACCTTC. Its protein product is CASSYSTGVGYGYTF.

The sample holds many counts of this clonotype. Here the CDR3 DNA reads TGCGCCAGCAGCCCCGAGCTAGCCAAAAACATTCAGTACTTC. Translating gives CASSPELAKNIQYF. The chain joins TRBV5-1 to TRBJ2-4; D unclear. V was shortened by 4 bases and J by 0 bases, with 8 bases between the two germline ends. The CDR3 spans 14 residues. Germline V CDR1 and CDR2: SGHRS, YFSETQ. Full variable domain (rest looked up from reference TRBV5-1 and TRBJ2-4): KAGVTQTPRYLIKTRGQQVTLSCSPISGHRSVSWYQQTPGQGLQFLFEYFSETQRNKGNFPGRFSGRQFSNSRSEMNVSTLELGDSALYLCASSPELAKNIQYFGAGTRLSVL.

The gene calls are TRBV20-1 and TRBJ2-7, with 7 bases identical to TRBD2. From germline, CDR1 is DFQATT and CDR2 SNEGSKA (reference sequence). V lost 1 base to trimming and J lost 0 bases; unmatched junction nucleotides: 6. The CDR3 sequence is 15 residues long. The CDR3 loop is CSARVVLAASYEQYF. CDR3 coding DNA: TGCAGTGCTAGAGTGGTCCTAGCGGCCTCCTACGAGCAGTACTTC.

This clonotype was counted ten times or more. The V call is TRBV21-1, the J call TRBJ2-7; the table gives TRBD1 as D, unverified against the DNA. TRBV21-1 is assigned pseudogene status. The CDR3 extends over 15 amino acids. CDR3 bases: TGTGCCACCCCTCGGACGGGGACCGAATCCTACGAGCAGTACGTC. Residues: CATPRTGTESYEQYV.

This clonotype has ten or more counts. The chain recombines TRBV28 with TRBJ2-7; maybe TRBD2 (5 bases). The CDR3 is 12 residues long. V was shortened by 5 bases and J by 12 bases, with 17 bases between the two germline ends. Germline CDR1 and CDR2: MDHEN and SYDVKM. CDR3: CASSTRGRGTYV. The DNA of the CDR3 is TGTGCCAGCAGTACCCGGGGTCGTGGCACGTACGTC.

This sequence joins TRBV29-1 and TRBJ1-1, with D uncertain. This CDR3 contains 12 residues. Trimming left V 8 bases short and J 0 bases short, with 10 bases between. Germline V CDR1 and CDR2: SQVTM, ANQGSEA. Here the CDR3 reads CSPLELNTEAFF. CDR3 sequence (DNA): TGCAGCCCCCTTGAACTGAACACTGAAGCTTTCTTT.

A few counts support this clonotype. The chain joins TRBV5-1 to TRBJ2-3, with no clear D. The CDR3 extends over 12 amino acids. The V end was cut by 2 bases, the J end by 5 bases, with 6 bases between. Germline V gene lookup returns CDR1 SGHRS and CDR2 YFSETQ. The CDR3: CASSLNKDTQYF. The CDR3, as DNA: TGCGCCAGCAGCTTAAACAAAGATACGCAGTATTTT.

This clonotype was seen repeatedly, ten times or more. The chain combines TRBV12-3 or TRBV12-4 with TRBJ2-7, with D possibly TRBD1 on 5 matching bases. There are 17 residues in the CDR3. The V and J ends lost 1 base and 4 bases respectively, with 20 bases between them. The DNA for the CDR3 is TGTGCCAGCAGTTTAGGGGGCGGCCTTATAGACCTGTACGAGCAGTACTTC. Translation gives CASSLGGGLIDLYEQYF.

This clonotype appeared many times. The chain uses TRBV18 and TRBJ2-1; tentatively, D is TRBD1 (5 bases). V lost 5 bases and J 0 bases, leaving 20 bases between the germline ends. Germline V CDR1 and CDR2: KGHSH, LQKENI. CDR3 length: 18 amino acids. The CDR3 reads CASSFQDQGWGSYNEQFF. CDR3 nucleotide sequence: TGTGCCAGCTCATTTCAAGATCAGGGTTGGGGCTCCTACAATGAGCAGTTCTTC.

This clonotype was picked up many times. CDR3 loop: CASSYPASQGSETQYF. In DNA form, the CDR3 reads TGTGCCAGCAGTTACCCGGCAAGCCAAGGGTCAGAGACCCAGTACTTC. V and J are TRBV6-5 and TRBJ2-5; D unresolved. CDR3 size: 16 residues. Trimming removed 2 bases from V and 4 bases from J, with 17 bases in between. Germline lookup yields CDR1 MNHEY and CDR2 SVGAGI.

This clonotype was seen at least ten times. The chain has TRBV10-3 and TRBJ2-7; unclear D gene. Germline V gene sequence: CDR1 ENHRY, CDR2 SYGVKD. The CDR3 contains 12 residues. The germline V and J ends were trimmed by 3 bases and 3 bases, with 6 bases remaining between them. CDR3 sequence (DNA): TGTGCCATCAGTGAACCCGGCTACGAGCAGTACTTC. Translated, it gives CAISEPGYEQYF.

This clonotype was seen ten or more times. The chain is built from TRBV11-3 and TRBJ2-4; 12 bases match TRBD2. The J segment lost 8 bases and the V segment lost 3 bases, leaving 14 bases of the junction unmatched. The CDR3 loop spans 18 amino acids. Looked up from germline, CDR1 is SGHNT and CDR2 is YENEEA. The CDR3: CASSFFRWSTSGGDIQYF. The CDR3 nucleotides are TGTGCCAGCAGCTTTTTCCGCTGGTCGACTAGCGGGGGCGACATTCAGTACTTC. Looking up the rest from reference TRBV11-3 and TRBJ2-4 gives the full variable domain: EAGVVQSPRYKIIEKKQPVAFWCNPISGHNTLYWYLQNLGQGPELLIRYENEEAVDDSQLPKDRFSAERLKGVDSTLKIQPAELGDSAVYLCASSFFRWSTSGGDIQYFGAGTRLSVL.

Many counts were recorded for this clonotype. This chain connects TRBV19 to TRBJ1-2; 9 bases fit TRBD1. Germline values: CDR1 LNHDA, CDR2 SQIVND (reference sequence). With V trimmed by 11 bases and J by 6 bases, 7 bases remained unmatched. The CDR3 totals 12 residues. For the CDR3, the DNA is TGTGCCTTGTACAGGGGGCGCGATGGCTACACCTTC. Translated: CALYRGRDGYTF.

This clonotype was recorded many times. The chain uses TRBV16 and TRBJ2-4; D could derive from TRBD1 or TRBD2 (6 bases each). Germline CDR1 KGHSY, CDR2 FQNENV. This CDR3 region has 16 residues. Trimming removed 0 bases from V and 1 base from J, with 10 bases in between. The CDR3 region has the DNA TGTGCCAGCAGCCAATCCGGGGGCGCCGCCAAAAACATTCAGTACTTC. The encoded protein is CASSQSGGAAKNIQYF.

This clonotype showed up many times. This rearrangement joins TRBV4-1 to TRBJ2-5, with 8 positions matching TRBD1. The CDR3 runs 16 residues. J gave up 1 base and V 1 base, and 5 bases lay outside the gene matches. The germline V gene encodes CDR1 MGHRA and CDR2 YSYEKL. CDR3 coding DNA: TGCGCCAGCAGCCAAGGGCTAGACAGGGGCCAAGAGACCCAGTACTTC. It translates to CASSQGLDRGQETQYF.